The clone carrying this TCR beta chain has just one count. With 1 base clipped from V and 0 bases from J, the junction kept 14 bases outside the gene matches. The germline V gene encodes CDR1 LGHNA and CDR2 YSLEER. The CDR3 spans 19 residues. The record originates from a study of T cells in tuberculosis. Looking at the study overall: In South Africa, adults with active tuberculosis were compared with IGRA-negative and latently infected IGRA-positive adolescents.

Data came from immunoSEQ multiplex PCR; TCRdb stores just in-frame clones and leaves some out. Of some 34,000 clones in the sample, about 93% were seen once. The origin of this receptor is a donor between 5 and 29 years old with latent tuberculosis or without tuberculosis infection. The source material was PBMCs. The V and J genes are TRBV4-3 and TRBJ1-1; TRBD1 matches 7 bases. The CDR3 nucleotides are TGCGCCAGCAGCCAAGGTTTCCGGGACAGAGTCCTTATGAACACTGAAGCTTTCTTT. This gives the protein CASSQGFRDRVLMNTEAFF.